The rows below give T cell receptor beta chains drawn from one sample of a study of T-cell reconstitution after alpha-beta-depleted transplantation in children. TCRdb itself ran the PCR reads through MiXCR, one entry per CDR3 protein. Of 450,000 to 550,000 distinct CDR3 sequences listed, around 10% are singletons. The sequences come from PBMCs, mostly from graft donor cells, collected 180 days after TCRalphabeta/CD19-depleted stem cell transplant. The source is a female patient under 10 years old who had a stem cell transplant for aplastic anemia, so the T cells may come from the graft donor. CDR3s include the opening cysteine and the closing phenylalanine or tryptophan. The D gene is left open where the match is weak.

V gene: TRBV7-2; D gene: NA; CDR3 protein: CASSQQGRKSGGDTQYF
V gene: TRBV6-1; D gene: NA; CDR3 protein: CASPDSSYNEQFF
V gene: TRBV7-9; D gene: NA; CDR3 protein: CASSLALTKTDNYGCTF
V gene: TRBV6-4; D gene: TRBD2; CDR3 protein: CASSAGRRGRRFNEQFF
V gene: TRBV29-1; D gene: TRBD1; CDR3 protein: CSVERGTGWETQYF
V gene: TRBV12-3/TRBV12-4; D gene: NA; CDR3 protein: CASSLGQATYEQYF
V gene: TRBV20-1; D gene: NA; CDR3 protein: CSARDTRGPRGEQFF
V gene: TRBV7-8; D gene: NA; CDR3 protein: CASSKRPTDEQFF
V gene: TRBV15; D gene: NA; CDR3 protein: CSTSRLLVQEPFGTQYF
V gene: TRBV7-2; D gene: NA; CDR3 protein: CASRIQSNEQFF
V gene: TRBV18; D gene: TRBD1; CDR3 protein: CASSLGQGWDSPLHF
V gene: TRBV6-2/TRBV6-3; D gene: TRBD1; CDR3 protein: CASSYSRRDRFFYGYTF
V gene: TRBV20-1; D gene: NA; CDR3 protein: CSASAGTYHGYTF
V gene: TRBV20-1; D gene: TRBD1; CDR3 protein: CSASIQGARGTEQYF
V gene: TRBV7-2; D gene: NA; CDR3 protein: CASSTRSSPEGYTF
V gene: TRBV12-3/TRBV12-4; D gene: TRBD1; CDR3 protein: CASSPWTGGNTGELFF
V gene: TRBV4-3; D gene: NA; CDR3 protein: CASSQDPAGVPSGANVLTF
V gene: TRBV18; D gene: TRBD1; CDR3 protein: CASSPPGLTTGKGYTF
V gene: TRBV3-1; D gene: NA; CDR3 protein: CASSQEVTRRLNEKLFF
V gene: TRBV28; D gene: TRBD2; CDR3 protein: CASSLSGSGSRKDTQYF
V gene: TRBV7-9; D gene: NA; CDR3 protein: CASSPPGQLFNTIYF
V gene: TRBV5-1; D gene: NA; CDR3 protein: CASSLASHPRDIQETQYF
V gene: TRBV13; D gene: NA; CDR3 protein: CASSYSGFNTEAFF
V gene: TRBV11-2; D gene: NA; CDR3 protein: CASSFVTGGETLFF
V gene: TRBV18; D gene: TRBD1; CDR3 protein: CASSPLGQDPVGSYNEQFF
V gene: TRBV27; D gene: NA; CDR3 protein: CASRTVYEQYF
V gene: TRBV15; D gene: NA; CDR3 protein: CATSRGRLGADTQYF
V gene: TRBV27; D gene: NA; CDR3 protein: CASMWSTLYNEQFF
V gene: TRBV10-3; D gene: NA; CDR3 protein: CAISPARGYEQYF
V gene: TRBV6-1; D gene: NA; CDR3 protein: CASSGEGAGVYEQYF
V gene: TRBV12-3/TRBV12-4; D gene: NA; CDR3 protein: CASRTGESNNSPLHF
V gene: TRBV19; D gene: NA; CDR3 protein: CASETPGELFF
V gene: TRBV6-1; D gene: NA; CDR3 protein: CASSRRDTTNYGYTF
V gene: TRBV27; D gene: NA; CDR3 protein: CASSVGPAPLGAQYF
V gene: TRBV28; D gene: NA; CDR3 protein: CASSLISFAGSSYNEQFF
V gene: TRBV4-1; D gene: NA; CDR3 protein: CASSQDKEASGDEKLFF
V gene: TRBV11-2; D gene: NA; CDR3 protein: CASSLNLGLLTDTQYF
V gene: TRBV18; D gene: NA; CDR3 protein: CASSPNPGAGHQETQYF
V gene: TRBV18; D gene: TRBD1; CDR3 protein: CASSPLGQVYEQYF